These 27 T cell receptor beta chains were all obtained from the same sample, sequenced in a study of radiotherapy plus CTLA-4 blockade in lung cancer. The assay was immunoSEQ multiplex PCR, and TCRdb's table has in-frame clones only and misses some. Among more than 95,000 clones, approximately 75% were seen once, and the ten largest hold around 2.8%. This sample comprised peripheral blood, obtained from a patient treated with radiotherapy plus ipilimumab. The receptors stem from a human donor with non-small cell lung cancer who had a partial response to radiotherapy plus ipilimumab. Some clones in this sample may be carry-over from other donors' samples.

This clone was detected once. The chain carries TRBV2 and TRBJ2-2, with D possibly TRBD1 on 5 matching bases. This CDR3 comprises 14 residues. Germline CDR1 reads SNHLY; CDR2 reads FYNNEI. V was pared by 6 bases and J by 1 base, with 9 bases between. The CDR3 spells CASRPDRNTGELFF. In DNA form, the CDR3 reads TGTGCCAGCAGGCCTGACAGGAACACCGGGGAGCTGTTTTTT.

This rearrangement joins TRBV19 to TRBJ2-7, with 9 bases matching TRBD1. Looked up from germline, CDR1 is LNHDA and CDR2 is SQIVND (reference sequence). The CDR3 has 14 amino acids. J lost 4 bases, V lost 11 bases, and 12 bases had no gene match. The CDR3 nucleotides are TGTGCCGGGGCCCGACAGGGGGTGAAATACGAGCAGTACTTC. Translated: CAGARQGVKYEQYF.

This clone was recorded a few times. The chain links TRBV14 to TRBJ2-7; no definite D call. The CDR3 contains 13 residues. V was clipped by 0 bases and J by 3 bases, with 6 bases between them. CDR1 is SGHDN, CDR2 FVKESK, per germline. The CDR3: CASSQDTDYEQYF. The CDR3 DNA reads as TGTGCCAGCAGCCAAGATACAGACTACGAGCAGTACTTC.

This clone was seen a few times. This sequence joins TRBV28 and TRBJ1-2, with D perhaps TRBD1 (5 bases). Germline assignment: CDR1 MDHEN and CDR2 SYDVKM. V lost 5 bases and J lost 7, with 17 bases in between. CDR3 size: 14 residues. CDR3 sequence (DNA): TGTGCCAGCAGTACCTCGACTAGTGGGGGTGGCTACACCTTC. This sequence encodes CASSTSTSGGGYTF.

The V call is TRBV7-6, the J call TRBJ2-3; TRBD2 aligns across 8 bases. Germline CDR1 is SGHVS and CDR2 is FNYEAQ. V shed 1 base and J 6 bases; nucleotides not matched to a gene: 3. The CDR3 is 14 amino acids. This CDR3 reads CASSLDGGADTQYF. The CDR3 DNA reads TGTGCCAGCAGCTTAGACGGGGGGGCGGATACGCAGTATTTT.

The J gene is TRBJ2-4, the V gene TRBV4-3; the D gene is possibly TRBD1 (6 bases). Per the germline V gene, CDR1 is LGHNA and CDR2 is YSLEER. V dropped 1 base and J dropped 8 bases, with 12 bases sitting between them. This CDR3 is built from 14 residues. CDR3 protein: CASSQGVQGYIQYF. The CDR3 nucleotides read TGCGCCAGCAGCCAAGGGGTACAGGGTTACATTCAGTACTTC.

The chain joins TRBV29-1 to TRBJ2-2, with 8 bases lining up with TRBD2. Trimming cost V 4 bases and J 4 bases; bases outside gene matches: 14. CDR3 length: 17 amino acids. CDR1 and CDR2 from the germline V gene are SQVTM and ANQGSEA. The CDR3 region has the DNA TGCAGCGTTGTGGAGACTAGCGCGGTTGGGGGCACCGGGGAGCTGTTTTTT. It is translated as CSVVETSAVGGTGELFF.

This sequence joins TRBV6-5 and TRBJ1-6, with D uncertain. The CDR3 has 14 amino acids. Germline CDR1 MNHEY, CDR2 SVGAGI. V lost 0 bases to trimming and J lost 9 bases, with 9 bases between them. The CDR3 loop reads CASSYSRVGSPLHF. The CDR3 region has the DNA TGTGCCAGCAGTTACTCGAGGGTGGGTTCACCCCTCCACTTT.

Remarks on this clone: The identical CDR3 is also encoded by other nucleotide sequences in the sample. The chain is built from TRBV9 and TRBJ2-7; D gene ambiguous. This CDR3 comprises 16 residues. Germline CDR1 reads SGDLS; CDR2 reads YYNGEE. V dropped 4 bases and J dropped 2 bases, with 19 bases sitting between them. The CDR3 bases are TGTGCCAGCAGCCCCTTCCCGCAGACTTCGGCCTACGAGCAGTACTTC. It specifies CASSPFPQTSAYEQYF.

The V and J genes are TRBV27 and TRBJ1-6; TRBD1 matches at 7 bases. Germline values: CDR1 MNHEY, CDR2 SMNVEV (reference sequence). V was clipped by 7 bases and J by 7 bases; unmatched bases: 13. The CDR3 consists of 16 residues. CDR3 sequence reads: CASTLNGQAVNSPLHF. CDR3 DNA: TGTGCCAGCACACTTAACGGACAGGCTGTAAATTCACCCCTCCACTTT.

The V gene is TRBV1, the J gene TRBJ2-7; no DNA check was done on the table's D call, TRBD1. TRBV1 corresponds to a pseudogene. This CDR3 has 15 residues. In nucleotides, the CDR3 is TGCACCAGCAGCCAAGATGCGGACAGGGTGTGCGAGCAGTACTTC. It encodes CTSSQDADRVCEQYF.

This chain links TRBV10-2 with TRBJ2-3; TRBD2 matches 10 bases. Losses at the gene ends were 8 bases for V and 1 base for J; bases not matched to a gene: 9. The V gene's germline CDR1 is WSHSY and CDR2 SAAADI. CDR3 size: 16 residues. The CDR3 is CASFPISGGRTDTQYF. In DNA form, the CDR3 reads TGCGCCAGCTTTCCGATTAGCGGGGGGCGCACAGATACGCAGTATTTT.

The chain recombines TRBV5-1 with TRBJ2-3; 16 bases are a match to TRBD2. CDR3 size: 15 residues. CDR1 is SGHRS and CDR2 is YFSETQ in the germline V gene. V lost 7 bases and J lost 1; bases outside the gene matches: 0. CDR3 nucleotides: TGCGCCAGCGGGACTAGCGGGGGGGGCACAGATACGCAGTATTTT. Protein product: CASGTSGGGTDTQYF. Filled out from reference TRBV5-1 and TRBJ2-3, the complete variable domain reads KAGVTQTPRYLIKTRGQQVTLSCSPISGHRSVSWYQQTPGQGLQFLFEYFSETQRNKGNFPGRFSGRQFSNSRSEMNVSTLELGDSALYLCASGTSGGGTDTQYFGPGTRLTVL.

The chain is built from TRBV11-3 and TRBJ2-3; D uncertain. The CDR3 consists of 14 residues. Trimming removed 0 bases at V and 2 bases at J, with 6 bases between. The germline CDR1 and CDR2 sequences are SGHNT and YENEEA. The DNA for the CDR3 is TGTGCCAGCAGCTTAGATAAGCCCACAGATACGCAGTATTTT. Translated, it gives CASSLDKPTDTQYF.

The count of this clone is one. This chain connects TRBV5-1 to TRBJ2-2; the D is unclear. Trimming removed 10 bases from V and 6 bases from J, with 13 bases in between. The germline gives CDR1 SGHRS, CDR2 YFSETQ. The CDR3 extends over 12 amino acids. The CDR3 region has the DNA TGCGCCGGGCCTATCCCGGCCGGGGAGCTGTTTTTT. This encodes CAGPIPAGELFF.

This chain connects TRBV5-1 to TRBJ2-3; unclear D gene. V lost 0 bases to trimming and J lost 7 bases, with 9 bases between them. This CDR3 spans 13 amino acids. Germline CDR1 is SGHRS and CDR2 is YFSETQ. The CDR3 DNA follows: TGCGCCAGCAGCTTGGGGCTTGCCTATACGCAGTATTTT. This sequence encodes CASSLGLAYTQYF.

In DNA form, the CDR3 reads TGTGCCAGCAAGGGGTCTGGGGCCAACGTCCTGACTTTC. Its translation: CASKGSGANVLTF. This chain links TRBV6-1 with TRBJ2-6; D possibly corresponds to TRBD1 (5 bases). With 7 bases removed from V and 1 base from J, the gap between germline ends came to 5 bases. The CDR3 is made up of 13 amino acids. Germline V gene data show CDR1 as MNHNS and CDR2 as SASEGT.

The chain has TRBV27 and TRBJ1-1; no definite D call. V was pared by 6 bases and J by 1 base, with 12 bases between. The CDR3 contains 14 residues. Germline V lookup: CDR1 MNHEY, CDR2 SMNVEV (reference sequence). The CDR3 DNA sequence: TGTGCCAGCAGGAGGCAGCCTACGAACACTGAAGCTTTCTTT. It specifies CASRRQPTNTEAFF.

This clone was observed once. J is TRBJ2-7 and V is TRBV19; D remains unclear. The length of the CDR3 is 14 residues. The germline CDR1 and CDR2 sequences are LNHDA and SQIVND (reference sequence). With 4 bases removed from V and 0 bases from J, the gap between germline ends came to 10 bases. The CDR3 bases are TGTGCCAGTAGTAAGGCGGATTTCTCCTACGAGCAGTACTTC. Translation gives CASSKADFSYEQYF.

The chain uses TRBV11-2 and TRBJ1-1; tentatively, D is TRBD1 (6 bases). V was pared by 1 base and J by 1 base, with 13 bases between. This CDR3 spans 16 amino acids. CDR1 and CDR2 from the germline V gene are SGHAT and FQNNGV. The CDR3 reads CASSLGLGRGNTEAFF. CDR3 nucleotides: TGTGCCAGCAGCTTAGGTCTGGGCAGGGGGAACACTGAAGCTTTCTTT.

This clone was observed a few times. The V call is TRBV5-4, the J call TRBJ1-1; D possibly corresponds to TRBD1 (6 bases). Germline CDR1 SGHNT, CDR2 YYREEE (reference sequence). CDR3 length equals 15 residues. V dropped 0 bases and J dropped 6 bases, with 15 bases sitting between them. CDR3 nucleotide sequence: TGTGCCAGCAGCTTGGGTATATCAGGGGTCGCTGAAGCTTTCTTT. It yields the protein CASSLGISGVAEAFF.

The rearrangement joins TRBV5-4 to TRBJ2-1; 9 bases fit TRBD1. The CDR3 sequence is 14 residues long. Germline V gene data show CDR1 as SGHNT and CDR2 as YYREEE (reference sequence). After removal of 2 bases from V and 7 bases from J, the junction contained 4 bases not matched to a gene. The CDR3 here is CASSFVGQGNEQFF. The CDR3 DNA reads TGTGCCAGCAGCTTTGTGGGACAGGGTAATGAGCAGTTCTTC.

The V and J genes are TRBV6-1 and TRBJ2-1; 14 nucleotides match TRBD2. The trim removed 7 bases at V and 4 bases at J, leaving 3 bases unmatched. Germline V gives CDR1 MNHNS, CDR2 SASEGT. This CDR3 comprises 15 residues. DNA for the CDR3: TGTGCCAGCAAAGGACTAGCGGGGGGTTACAATGAGCAGTTCTTC. Its translation: CASKGLAGGYNEQFF.

This chain uses TRBV5-1 with TRBJ2-3, with 11 positions matching TRBD2. This CDR3 contains 17 residues. V was pared by 1 base and J by 5 bases, with 9 bases of the junction left unmatched. Germline V gene lookup returns CDR1 SGHRS and CDR2 YFSETQ. CDR3 sequence: CASSLPLAGGQGDTQYF. CDR3 nucleotide sequence: TGCGCCAGCAGCTTGCCCCTAGCGGGGGGCCAGGGAGATACGCAGTATTTT.

The rearrangement uses TRBV19 and TRBJ2-3; TRBD2 agrees at 7 bases. The CDR3 has 14 amino acids. V lost 10 bases and J lost 3; bases outside the gene matches: 10. Germline V gene sequence: CDR1 LNHDA, CDR2 SQIVND (reference sequence). This chain's CDR3 is CATGGGRYTDTQYF. The DNA of the CDR3 is TGTGCCACTGGGGGGGGACGGTATACAGATACGCAGTATTTT. Variable domain in full (rest from reference TRBV19 and TRBJ2-3): DGGITQSPKYLFRKEGQNVTLSCEQNLNHDAMYWYRQDPGQGLRLIYYSQIVNDFQKGDIAEGYSVSREKKESFPLTVTSAQKNPTAFYLCATGGGRYTDTQYFGPGTRLTVL.

Note on this clone: One junction end does not reproduce the germline sequence, and a read error may be involved. The J gene is TRBJ2-3, the V gene TRBV28; the match to TRBD1 covers 8 bases. The CDR3 consists of 16 residues. Germline values: CDR1 MDHEN, CDR2 SYDVKM. The CDR3 protein is CASSRRQGIFTDTQCF. The CDR3 DNA reads TGTGCCAGCAGTAGAAGACAGGGGATTTTCACAGATACGCAGTGTTTT.

The V and J genes are TRBV28 and TRBJ2-3, with a tentative D call TRBD1 (6 bases). The ends were cut back, 6 bases at V and 1 base at J, with 17 bases in the middle. In germline, CDR1 is MDHEN, CDR2 SYDVKM. This CDR3 is 16 amino acids long. CDR3 protein: CASSDFGRGGTDTQYF. CDR3 coding DNA: TGTGCCAGCAGCGATTTTGGCAGGGGAGGCACAGATACGCAGTATTTT. The full variable domain, rest sourced from reference TRBV28 and TRBJ2-3, is DVKVTQSSRYLVKRTGEKVFLECVQDMDHENMFWYRQDPGLGLRLIYFSYDVKMKEKGDIPEGYSVSREKKERFSLILESASTNQTSMYLCASSDFGRGGTDTQYFGPGTRLTVL.